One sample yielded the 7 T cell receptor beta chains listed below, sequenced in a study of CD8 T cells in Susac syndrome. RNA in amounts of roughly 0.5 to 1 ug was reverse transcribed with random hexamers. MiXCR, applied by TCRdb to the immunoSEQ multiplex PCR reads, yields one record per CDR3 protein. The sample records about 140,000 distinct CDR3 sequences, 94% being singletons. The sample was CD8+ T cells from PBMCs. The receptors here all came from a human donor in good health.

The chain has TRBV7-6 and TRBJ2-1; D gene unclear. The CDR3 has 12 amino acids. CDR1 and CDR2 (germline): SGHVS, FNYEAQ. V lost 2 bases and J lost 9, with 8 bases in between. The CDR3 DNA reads TGTGCCAGCAGCTTACTTAACACTGAGCAGTTCTTC. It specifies CASSLLNTEQFF. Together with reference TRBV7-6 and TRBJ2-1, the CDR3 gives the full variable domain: GAGVSQSPRYKVTKRGQDVALRCDPISGHVSLYWYRQALGQGPEFLTYFNYEAQQDKSGLPNDRFSAERPEGSISTLTIQRTEQRDSAMYRCASSLLNTEQFFGPGTRLTVL.

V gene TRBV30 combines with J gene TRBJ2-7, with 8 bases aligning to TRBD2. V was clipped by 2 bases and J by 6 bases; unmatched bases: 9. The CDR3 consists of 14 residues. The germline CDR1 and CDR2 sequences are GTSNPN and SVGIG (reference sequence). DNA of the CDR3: TGTGCCTGGAGTAGAGCGGGAGTGCGCGGCGAGCAGTACTTC. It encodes CAWSRAGVRGEQYF.

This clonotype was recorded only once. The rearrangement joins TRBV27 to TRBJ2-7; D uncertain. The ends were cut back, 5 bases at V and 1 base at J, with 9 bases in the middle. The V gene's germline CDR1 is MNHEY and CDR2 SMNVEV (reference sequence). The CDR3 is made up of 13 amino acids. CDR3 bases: TGTGCCAGCAGTATAGGACGGTCCTACGAGCAGTACTTC. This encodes CASSIGRSYEQYF.

The CDR3 nucleotides read TGCAGTGCTAACGGACTAGCGGGAGGGGCTGAGCAGTTCTTC. The encoded protein is CSANGLAGGAEQFF. The V call is TRBV20-1, the J call TRBJ2-1; 15 nucleotides align to TRBD2. Trimming at V came to 4 bases and at J to 9 bases, leaving 4 bases not matched to a gene. Germline V gene sequence: CDR1 DFQATT, CDR2 SNEGSKA (reference sequence). This CDR3 has 14 amino acids.

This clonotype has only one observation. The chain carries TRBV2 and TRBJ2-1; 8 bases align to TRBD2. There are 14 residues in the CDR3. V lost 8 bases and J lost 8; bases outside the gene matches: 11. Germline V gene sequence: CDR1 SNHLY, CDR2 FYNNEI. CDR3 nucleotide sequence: TGTGCCAGCCCGATAAGGGGACTAGGATATGAGCAGTTCTTC. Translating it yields CASPIRGLGYEQFF.

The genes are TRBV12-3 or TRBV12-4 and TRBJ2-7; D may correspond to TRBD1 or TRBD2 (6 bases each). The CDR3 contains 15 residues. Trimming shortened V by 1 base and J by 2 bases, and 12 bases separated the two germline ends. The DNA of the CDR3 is TGTGCCAGCAGTTTAGTGGGGGGCGGGCCCTACGAGCAGTACTTC. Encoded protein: CASSLVGGGPYEQYF.

The CDR3 nucleotides read TGCGCCAGCAGCCAAGGACTAGTGGGGGAGACCCAGTACTTC. This translates into CASSQGLVGETQYF. The gene calls are TRBV4-3 and TRBJ2-5; D possibly corresponds to TRBD2 (6 bases). Germline V gene lookup returns CDR1 LGHNA and CDR2 YSLEER. The CDR3 is 14 residues long. Trimming shortened V by 1 base and J by 5 bases, and 11 bases separated the two germline ends.